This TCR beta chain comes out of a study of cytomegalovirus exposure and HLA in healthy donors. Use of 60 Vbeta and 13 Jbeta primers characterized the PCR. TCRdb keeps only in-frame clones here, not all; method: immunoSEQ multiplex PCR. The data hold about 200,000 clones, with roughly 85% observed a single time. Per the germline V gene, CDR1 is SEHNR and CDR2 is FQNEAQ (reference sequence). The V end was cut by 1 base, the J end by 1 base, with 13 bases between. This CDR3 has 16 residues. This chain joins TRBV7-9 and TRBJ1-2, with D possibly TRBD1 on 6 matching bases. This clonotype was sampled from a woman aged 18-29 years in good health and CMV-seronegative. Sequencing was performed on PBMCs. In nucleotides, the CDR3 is TGTGCCAGCAGCTTAGTCACAGGGCCCCTTAACTATGGCTACACCTTC. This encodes CASSLVTGPLNYGYTF.